This T cell receptor beta chain stems from a study of glioma-infiltrating T cells after dendritic cell vaccination. General observations from the study: No direct clonality-survival link was found; a diverse polyclonal response may matter. Complete blood and tumor specimen sets were limited to few patients.

Notes on this clone: The antigen is undetermined.

None of the glioblastoma patients had an isocitrate dehydrogenase mutation. PBMC sampling occurred before vaccination, two weeks after the third dose, and at progression. V was shortened by 6 bases and J by 2 bases, with 14 bases between the two germline ends. The CDR3 has 14 amino acids. Germline assignment: CDR1 SGHRS and CDR2 YFSETQ. TCRdb's copy holds only in-frame clones and misses some; the assay was immunoSEQ multiplex PCR. The sample lists under 100,000 clones, about 90% occurring once. Material: blood, obtained before dendritic cell vaccination. The receptor's source is a human donor with glioblastoma. The chain recombines TRBV5-1 with TRBJ1-2; D gene uncertain. In DNA form, the CDR3 reads TGCGCCAGCACACCGGAGGACGGAAACTATGGCTACACCTTC. Translating gives CASTPEDGNYGYTF.